This is a list of T cell receptor beta chains from one sample in a study of patients and donors after allogeneic stem cell transplantation. TCRdb re-derived calls from the RT-PCR reads in MiXCR, one entry per CDR3 protein. The sample shows some 31,000 distinct CDR3 sequences, 30% to 40% of them seen only once. Sequencing used blood, either unsorted or a sorted T cell fraction (not recorded which). The receptors come from a human donor who was either an allogeneic HSCT recipient or a stem cell or donor lymphocyte infusion donor (not recorded which). It is not recorded whose cells these are; they may come from a transplant donor. The CDR3 runs from the conserved cysteine through the conserved F or W. Fields, in order: clone size, D gene, V gene, J gene, CDR3 DNA, CDR3 protein. D genes are given only for firm matches. Not all rows give a size; the values are once, few, many and, for expanded clones, a class.

>.|.|TRBV12-3/TRBV12-4|TRBJ2-5
TGTGCCAGCAGTTTTACGGACAGCCAAGAGACCCAGTACTTC
CASSFTDSQETQYF
>.|.|TRBV25-1|TRBJ1-5
TGTGCCAGCAGTGATGCCGGGACATTAAATCAGCCCCAGCATTTT
CASSDAGTLNQPQHF
>.|.|TRBV20-1|TRBJ1-4
TGCAGTGCTAGGGACCTAGGCCCAAATGAAAAACTGTTTTTT
CSARDLGPNEKLFF
>many|.|TRBV20-1|TRBJ1-3
TGCAGTGCTCCTAGCCTTTCATCTGGAAACACCATATATTTT
CSAPSLSSGNTIYF
>.|TRBD1|TRBV27|TRBJ1-1
TGTGCCAGCAGCCCCAGGACAGGGTCGAGGACTGAAGCTTTCTTT
CASSPRTGSRTEAFF
>few|.|TRBV4-1|TRBJ2-2
TGCGCCAGCAGCCAAGATTACGGGCCCGGGGAGCTGTTTTTT
CASSQDYGPGELFF
>.|TRBD2|TRBV4-2|TRBJ2-5
TGTGCCAGCAGCCAAGTAGCGGGGGGAGGAGAGACCCAGTACTTC
CASSQVAGGGETQYF
>.|TRBD2|TRBV9|TRBJ2-5
TGTGCCAGCAGCGTAGTGTCTAGCGGGGAGACCCAGTACTTC
CASSVVSSGETQYF
>once|.|TRBV6-2/TRBV6-3|TRBJ1-5
TGTGCCAGCACCCACGGGGGGAAGAGCAATCAGCCCCAGCATTTT
CASTHGGKSNQPQHF
>.|TRBD1|TRBV5-6|TRBJ2-7
TGTGCCAGCAGCTTGAGGGGGCGCCTCTCCTACGAGCAGTACTTC
CASSLRGRLSYEQYF
>.|TRBD1|TRBV12-3/TRBV12-4|TRBJ1-1
TGTGCCAGCAGTGCGACAGGGCCCACTGAAGCTTTCTTT
CASSATGPTEAFF
>.|.|TRBV4-3|TRBJ1-6
TGCGCCAGCAGCCAAGAATTGGAGACGGTGCCTGGTCGTTCACCCCTCCACTTT
CASSQELETVPGRSPLHF
>few|.|TRBV24-1|TRBJ2-3
TGTGCCACCAGTGGTCAGAGCGACTCCACAGATACGCAGTATTTT
CATSGQSDSTDTQYF
>.|.|TRBV4-3|TRBJ2-7
TGCGCCAGCAGCCAAGTGAGGCAAGCCTACGAGCAGTACTTC
CASSQVRQAYEQYF
>few|.|TRBV7-9|TRBJ2-1
TGTGCCAGCAGCTTAGCTGGGAGCTCCTACAATGAGCAGTTCTTC
CASSLAGSSYNEQFF
>.|.|TRBV7-9|TRBJ2-7
TGTGCCAGCAGCCCAGGGGTCGGATCGGGACTTTACGAGCAGTACTTC
CASSPGVGSGLYEQYF
>.|TRBD1|TRBV7-3|TRBJ2-2
TGTGCCAGCAGCCTATCAGGGACAGGGGTGTTTGCGAACACCGGGGAGCTGTTTTTT
CASSLSGTGVFANTGELFF
>.|.|TRBV6-2/TRBV6-3|TRBJ1-1
TGTGCCAGCACTAGGGGAAACACTGAAGCTTTCTTT
CASTRGNTEAFF
>.|.|TRBV7-6|TRBJ1-5
TGTGCCAGCAGCTTTGGTAGCAATCAGCTCCAGCATTTT
CASSFGSNQLQHF
>few|.|TRBV5-6|TRBJ1-4
TGTGCCACCTCGGGGCAGTCTAATGAAAAACTGTTTTTT
CATSGQSNEKLFF
>few|.|TRBV5-1|TRBJ1-6
TGCGCCAGCAGCTTGCGGCGGGACTCTAATTCACCCCTCCACTTT
CASSLRRDSNSPLHF
>few|.|TRBV6-4|TRBJ1-2
TGTGCCAGCAGTGACCGCCCCGACAGCGTATATGGCTACACCTTC
CASSDRPDSVYGYTF
>few|.|TRBV14|TRBJ1-1
TGTGCCAGCAGCCCACGGACCCGGGTGGGTGAATTT
CASSPRTRVGEF
>few|.|TRBV7-6|TRBJ1-5
TGTGCCAGCAGCTTAACGACAGACAGCAATCAGCCCCAGCATTTT
CASSLTTDSNQPQHF
>.|.|TRBV18|TRBJ1-2
TGTGCCAGCTCCCACGGACAGCTCTATGGCTACACCTTC
CASSHGQLYGYTF
>.|.|TRBV9|TRBJ2-3
TGTGCCAGCAGCGTAGTGGGACCAGATACGCAGTATTTT
CASSVVGPDTQYF
>few|TRBD1|TRBV20-1|TRBJ2-7
TGCAGTGCTAGAGTATACCCTGGGACAGTTTCCTACGAGCAGTACTTC
CSARVYPGTVSYEQYF
>.|TRBD1|TRBV20-1|TRBJ1-2
TGCAGTGCTACGGCATCGGACAGGGCGGATTATGGCTACACCTTC
CSATASDRADYGYTF
>few|TRBD1|TRBV20-1|TRBJ2-7
TGCAGTTTCAAGGACAGGGGGAACTACGAGCAGTACTTC
CSFKDRGNYEQYF
>.|.|TRBV12-3/TRBV12-4|TRBJ1-5
TGTGCCAGCACCCAAGGGGGGGGTCAGCCCCAGCATTTT
CASTQGGGQPQHF
>.|TRBD2|TRBV7-8|TRBJ2-1
TGTGCCAGCAGCTTACCCGGGACTAGGTACAATGAGCAGTTCTTC
CASSLPGTRYNEQFF
>.|TRBD1|TRBV19|TRBJ2-5
TGTGCCAGTAGTTCAGGGGGTTCGGAGGAGACCCAGTACTTC
CASSSGGSEETQYF
>.|TRBD2|TRBV18|TRBJ2-1
TGTGCCAGCTCACCGTTACTAGCGGGAGCAGGTTCGGCTTCGAATGAGCAGTTCTTC
CASSPLLAGAGSASNEQFF
>.|TRBD2|TRBV4-3|TRBJ2-1
TGCGCCAGCAGCCAAGCGAGTCGAGCGGGAGACGAGCAGTTCTTC
CASSQASRAGDEQFF
>.|.|TRBV4-3|TRBJ1-6
TGCGCCAGCAGCCAAGAATCCTATAATTCACCCCTCCACTTT
CASSQESYNSPLHF
>.|.|TRBV4-1|TRBJ2-7
TGCGCCAGCAGCCAAGAGGACACCTCCGGCGAGCAGTACTTC
CASSQEDTSGEQYF
>few|.|TRBV5-1|TRBJ1-2
TGCGCCAGCAGCTACACCGGGACCGACAACTATGGCTACACCTTC
CASSYTGTDNYGYTF
>.|.|TRBV24-1|TRBJ1-1
TGTGCCACCAGTGATGTGGGACCAGGGTGGGACACTGAAGCTTTCTTT
CATSDVGPGWDTEAFF
>.|.|TRBV12-3/TRBV12-4|TRBJ1-2
TGTGCCAGCATTGAGGACTATAGGCACTATGGCTACACCTTC
CASIEDYRHYGYTF
>.|.|TRBV7-9|TRBJ2-3
TGTGCCAGCACCCTTATGGAAACAGATACGCAGTATTTT
CASTLMETDTQYF
>.|TRBD1|TRBV20-1|TRBJ1-2
TGCAGTGCTAACCACGGGACAGCCTTTTATGGCTACACCTTC
CSANHGTAFYGYTF
>.|.|TRBV4-3|TRBJ1-6
TGCGCCAGCAGCCAAGATCTGGGGCTGGGCCCCCTCCACTTT
CASSQDLGLGPLHF
>many|TRBD2|TRBV5-1|TRBJ2-3
TGCGCCAGCAGCTTAGCGGGAGCAGTCGGGGATACGCAGTATTTT
CASSLAGAVGDTQYF
>once|.|TRBV7-2|TRBJ2-1
TGTGCCAGCAGCCGCGATGGGGAAGGGGAGCAGTTCTTC
CASSRDGEGEQFF
>few|TRBD1|TRBV7-2|TRBJ1-3
TGTGCCAGCAGCTTAGCTGACAGGGGGGCAACCATATATTTT
CASSLADRGATIYF
>.|.|TRBV4-2|TRBJ2-1
TGTGCCAGCAGCCAAGTTCTACAGGACTGGACCTCCAATGAGCAGTTCTTC
CASSQVLQDWTSNEQFF
>.|.|TRBV9|TRBJ2-1
TGTGCCAGCAGCGTAGATTGGAGCTCCTACAATGAGCAGTTCTTC
CASSVDWSSYNEQFF
>.|.|TRBV29-1|TRBJ1-1
TGCAGCGTTGACGAGGGTAGGAACACTGAAGCTTTCTTT
CSVDEGRNTEAFF
>few|TRBD1|TRBV24-1|TRBJ1-2
TGTGCCACCAGTGATTGGGGGACAGACTATGGCTACACCTTC
CATSDWGTDYGYTF